What follows are 30 T cell receptor beta chains derived from one specimen sequenced in a study of control samples from healthy donors and cancer patients. The table came from immunoSEQ multiplex PCR; TCRdb's copy has only in-frame clones and leaves some out. This table has some 130,000 clones, roughly 92% appearing once. Material: blood. The receptors stem from a man between 18 and 29 years old in good health.

In DNA form, the CDR3 reads TGTGCCAGCAGTTTGGGAAGGGTCTACGAGCAGTACTTC. As protein: CASSLGRVYEQYF. This rearrangement joins TRBV28 to TRBJ2-7; the D is unclear. Trimming took off 3 bases at V and 3 bases at J, with 9 bases between the two ends. The germline CDR1 and CDR2 sequences are MDHEN and SYDVKM. CDR3 length: 13 residues.

The chain employs TRBV15 and TRBJ2-6; D may be TRBD2 (5 bases). Germline values: CDR1 LNHNV, CDR2 YYDKDF (reference sequence). This CDR3 contains 18 residues. Trimming left V 0 bases short and J 0 bases short, with 12 bases between. The CDR3 bases are TGTGCCACCAGCAGAGAGGAGGCAAGCTACTCTGGGGCCAACGTCCTGACTTTC. Its protein is CATSREEASYSGANVLTF.

This clone was found a few times. The gene calls are TRBV20-1 and TRBJ2-7; no reliable D call. V lost 6 bases and J 3 bases, leaving 9 bases between the germline ends. This CDR3 has 11 residues. The germline gives CDR1 DFQATT, CDR2 SNEGSKA (reference sequence). CDR3 protein: CSAPKNYEQYF. CDR3 coding DNA: TGCAGTGCCCCAAAAAACTACGAGCAGTACTTC.

The V call is TRBV19, the J call TRBJ1-5, with D possibly TRBD1 on 5 matching bases. Germline lookup yields CDR1 LNHDA and CDR2 SQIVND (reference sequence). The CDR3 runs 13 residues. Trimming pared 8 bases from V and 4 bases from J, leaving 12 bases between. In nucleotides, the CDR3 is TGTGCCAGTGATGCCGGGGGGAATCAGCCCCAGCATTTT. This gives the protein CASDAGGNQPQHF. Full variable domain (missing parts from reference TRBV19 and TRBJ1-5): DGGITQSPKYLFRKEGQNVTLSCEQNLNHDAMYWYRQDPGQGLRLIYYSQIVNDFQKGDIAEGYSVSREKKESFPLTVTSAQKNPTAFYLCASDAGGNQPQHFGDGTRLSIL.

The V and J genes are TRBV19 and TRBJ2-7; D is possibly TRBD2 (6 bases). V was pared by 1 base and J by 2 bases, with 18 bases between. The CDR3 covers 17 residues. Germline V lookup: CDR1 LNHDA, CDR2 SQIVND (reference sequence). The CDR3 here is CASSIVPRRAPTYEQYF. The CDR3, as DNA: TGTGCCAGTAGTATAGTTCCTCGGAGGGCACCCACCTACGAGCAGTACTTC.

The chain combines TRBV6-5 with TRBJ1-4, with a weak D call TRBD1 (5 bases). Per germline, CDR1 MNHEY and CDR2 SVGAGI. Trimming took 3 bases from V and 4 from J, leaving 12 bases between them. The CDR3 is 15 residues long. The CDR3 DNA follows: TGTGCCAGCAGTTATCGGGACCCCTATAATGAAAAACTGTTTTTT. It specifies CASSYRDPYNEKLFF.

This chain connects TRBV10-3 to TRBJ2-5; 10 nucleotides match TRBD2. V lost 4 bases and J lost 2; bases outside the gene matches: 7. The CDR3 covers 16 residues. Germline values: CDR1 ENHRY, CDR2 SYGVKD. The chain's CDR3 is CAISGVAGGGQETQYF. CDR3 DNA: TGTGCCATCAGTGGGGTAGCGGGGGGAGGGCAAGAGACCCAGTACTTC.

This clone was seen ten or more times. The CDR3 loop reads CASSRTATNEKLFF. The CDR3 DNA reads TGCGCCAGCAGCAGGACAGCAACTAATGAAAAACTGTTTTTT. The chain couples TRBV5-1 to TRBJ1-4; TRBD1 is a possible D gene (6 bases). The germline V gene encodes CDR1 SGHRS and CDR2 YFSETQ. The V end was cut by 4 bases, the J end by 0 bases, with 7 bases between. The length of the CDR3 is 14 residues.

The DNA of the CDR3 is TGTGCCAGCAGTCAAGAGATATCACCCCAGCATTTT. Encoded protein: CASSQEISPQHF. The rearrangement joins TRBV12-3 or TRBV12-4 to TRBJ1-5; D ambiguous. With 5 bases removed from V and 10 bases from J, the gap between germline ends came to 12 bases. The CDR3 extends over 12 amino acids.

This sequence joins TRBV6-4 and TRBJ1-1, with D uncertain. Per the germline V gene, CDR1 is MRHNA and CDR2 is SNTAGT. Trimming removed 6 bases at V and 0 bases at J, with 14 bases between. This CDR3 spans 15 amino acids. CDR3 loop: CASSLFSYMNTEAFF. CDR3 nucleotide sequence: TGTGCCAGCAGCCTTTTCAGCTACATGAACACTGAAGCTTTCTTT.

This clone was observed a handful of times. The chain couples TRBV4-1 to TRBJ1-5; unclear D gene. Germline V gene sequence: CDR1 MGHRA, CDR2 YSYEKL. V was pared by 0 bases and J by 2 bases, with 11 bases between. This CDR3 comprises 16 residues. The CDR3: CASSQDLDRGNQPQHF. CDR3 in DNA: TGCGCCAGCAGCCAAGATCTCGACCGTGGCAATCAGCCCCAGCATTTT.

This chain connects TRBV2 to TRBJ2-3, with a weak D call TRBD2 (5 bases). CDR3 length equals 14 residues. The germline V gene encodes CDR1 SNHLY and CDR2 FYNNEI. V lost 8 bases, J lost 6 bases, and 18 bases lay in between. CDR3 amino acids: CASHGLGPADTQYF. DNA of the CDR3: TGTGCCAGCCACGGACTCGGTCCAGCGGATACGCAGTATTTT.

The gene calls are TRBV13 and TRBJ2-7; unclear D gene. Germline CDR1 is PRHDT and CDR2 is FYEKMQ (reference sequence). Trimming left V 5 bases short and J 5 bases short, with 19 bases between. This CDR3 is 15 amino acids long. The DNA of the CDR3 is TGTGCCAGCAGCCCAACCTCGGCGGCCGCAGACGAGCAGTACTTC. It specifies CASSPTSAAADEQYF.

This clone was seen only a few times. The chain is built from TRBV7-6 and TRBJ1-6; D remains unclear. This CDR3 region has 14 residues. V shed 5 bases and J shed 5 bases, with 10 bases lying between them. CDR1 is SGHVS, CDR2 FNYEAQ, per germline. The DNA for the CDR3 is TGTGCCAGCAGCCTCCAGTCGGATAATTCACCCCTCCACTTT. It encodes CASSLQSDNSPLHF.

V and J are TRBV5-1 and TRBJ2-3; 10 bases are shared with TRBD2. V shed 4 bases, J shed 2 bases, and the junction held 10 bases outside the gene matches. Germline CDR1 and CDR2: SGHRS and YFSETQ. CDR3 length: 17 amino acids. The CDR3 DNA sequence: TGCGCCAGCAGCGCCGGAGTAGCGGGGGGTATCACAGATACGCAGTATTTT. Encoded protein: CASSAGVAGGITDTQYF.

V and J are TRBV7-3 and TRBJ2-1; tentative D call: TRBD1 (6 bases). Trimming took off 4 bases at V and 6 bases at J, with 10 bases between the two ends. The CDR3 is 13 amino acids. CDR1 and CDR2 (germline): SGHTA, FQGTGA. This CDR3 is CASSSGQSNEQFF. The CDR3 nucleotides are TGTGCCAGCAGCTCCGGACAGAGCAATGAGCAGTTCTTC.

CDR3 bases: TGTGCCAGCAGTTACTCGACAGCCAGAACGAACTATGGCTACACCTTC. Translation: CASSYSTARTNYGYTF. The chain combines TRBV6-2 or TRBV6-3 with TRBJ1-2, with D possibly being TRBD1 (5 bases). Trimming stripped 0 bases from V and 2 bases from J, with 13 bases between. Germline assignment: CDR1 MNHEY and CDR2 SVGEGT. The CDR3 length is 16 residues.

The gene calls are TRBV18 and TRBJ2-5; TRBD1 aligns across 7 bases. CDR3 length: 16 residues. CDR1 and CDR2 (germline): KGHSH, LQKENI. V lost 4 bases, J lost 1 base, and 9 bases stayed unmatched. CDR3 sequence reads: CASSLTQGIVQETQYF. The CDR3 DNA sequence: TGTGCCAGCTCACTTACACAGGGGATCGTCCAAGAGACCCAGTACTTC.

Regarding this clone: At one end, the junction sequence differs from germline, possibly due to a read error. The rearrangement uses TRBV4-1 and TRBJ2-7; D is perhaps TRBD2 (5 bases). The CDR3 extends over 16 amino acids. The germline gives CDR1 MGHRA, CDR2 YSYEKL. CDR3 in DNA: TGCGCCAGCAGCCAAGAGAGAATGGGCTTTCGGGGAGAGCAATACTTC. Translating it yields CASSQERMGFRGEQYF.

The V and J genes are TRBV11-3 and TRBJ1-6; 8 bases fit TRBD1. The V and J ends lost 6 bases and 7 bases, in that order; junction bases with no gene match: 5. The CDR3 spans 14 residues. Germline CDR1 SGHNT, CDR2 YENEEA. CDR3 sequence reads: CASSLQGANSPLHF. Written as DNA, the CDR3 is TGTGCCAGCAGTTTGCAGGGGGCGAATTCACCCCTCCACTTT.

The DNA of the CDR3 is TGTGCCAGCAGCCAACCCGACAGAGACAATGAGCAGTTCTTC. As protein: CASSQPDRDNEQFF. The gene calls are TRBV5-4 and TRBJ2-1, with D tentatively TRBD1 (5 bases). Trimming cost V 4 bases and J 5 bases, with 13 bases left between them. This CDR3 has 14 amino acids. Germline lookup yields CDR1 SGHNT and CDR2 YYREEE (reference sequence).

The chain employs TRBV6-5 and TRBJ1-2; D call uncertain. Trimming took off 2 bases at V and 5 bases at J, with 12 bases between the two ends. The CDR3 consists of 14 residues. The germline gives CDR1 MNHEY, CDR2 SVGAGI. The CDR3 protein is CASSYGAQEYGYTF. In nucleotides, the CDR3 is TGTGCCAGCAGTTACGGTGCGCAGGAGTATGGCTACACCTTC.

This clone has just one count. The chain uses TRBV19 and TRBJ2-7, with TRBD2 matching over 7 bases. Trimming removed 8 bases from V and 6 bases from J; junction bases left unmatched: 13. CDR3 length: 14 residues. The germline CDR1 and CDR2 sequences are LNHDA and SQIVND (reference sequence). CDR3 in amino acids: CASGLASGRSEQYF. In nucleotides, the CDR3 is TGTGCCAGTGGTCTGGCTAGCGGAAGGAGCGAGCAGTACTTC.

This clone was observed once. This chain links TRBV4-2 with TRBJ2-5, with 8 positions matching TRBD2. This CDR3 region has 17 residues. Trimming at V came to 1 base and at J to 5 bases, leaving 12 bases not matched to a gene. Germline V gene data show CDR1 as LGHNA and CDR2 as YNFKEQ. The CDR3 nucleotides are TGTGCCAGCAGCCAAGTGACTAGCGCCCAAGGTGGGGAGACCCAGTACTTC. Amino acids: CASSQVTSAQGGETQYF.

The chain has TRBV9 and TRBJ1-1, with D hard to call. CDR1 is SGDLS, CDR2 YYNGEE, per germline. V was trimmed by 2 bases and J by 2 bases, leaving 10 bases between them. The CDR3 loop spans 14 amino acids. The CDR3 spells CASSVGRSNTEAFF. CDR3 sequence (DNA): TGTGCCAGCAGCGTTGGCAGATCAAACACTGAAGCTTTCTTT. The variable domain in full, with the rest retrieved from reference TRBV9 and TRBJ1-1, is DSGVTQTPKHLITATGQRVTLRCSPRSGDLSVYWYQQSLDQGLQFLIQYYNGEERAKGNILERFSAQQFPDLHSELNLSSLELGDSALYFCASSVGRSNTEAFFGQGTRLTVV.

This chain joins TRBV5-4 and TRBJ2-3, with 7 bases that match TRBD1. The CDR3 is 16 amino acids. V was pared by 4 bases and J by 0 bases, with 8 bases of the junction left unmatched. Germline loops: CDR1 SGHNT, CDR2 YYREEE (reference sequence). The CDR3 loop reads CASSDDRARSTDTQYF. The CDR3 DNA sequence: TGTGCCAGCAGCGATGACAGGGCCCGGAGCACAGATACGCAGTATTTT.

The gene calls are TRBV9 and TRBJ2-1; 12 bases fit TRBD2. Germline V CDR1 and CDR2: SGDLS, YYNGEE. V lost 3 bases and J lost 0; bases outside the gene matches: 7. There are 18 residues in the CDR3. The CDR3 protein is CASSEGLAGWSSYNEQFF. CDR3 coding DNA: TGTGCCAGCAGCGAGGGACTAGCGGGTTGGAGCTCCTACAATGAGCAGTTCTTC. The whole variable domain, filled in from reference TRBV9 and TRBJ2-1, reads DSGVTQTPKHLITATGQRVTLRCSPRSGDLSVYWYQQSLDQGLQFLIQYYNGEERAKGNILERFSAQQFPDLHSELNLSSLELGDSALYFCASSEGLAGWSSYNEQFFGPGTRLTVL.

The chain carries TRBV5-1 and TRBJ2-1; D gene unclear. V lost 3 bases and J lost 0, with 4 bases in between. This CDR3 has 13 amino acids. Germline V gene lookup returns CDR1 SGHRS and CDR2 YFSETQ. CDR3 amino acids: CASSWSSYNEQFF. The DNA for the CDR3 is TGCGCCAGCAGCTGGAGCTCCTACAATGAGCAGTTCTTC.

V gene TRBV6-4 combines with J gene TRBJ2-1; the match to TRBD2 covers 12 bases. The J segment lost 9 bases and the V segment lost 10 bases, leaving 13 bases of the junction unmatched. This CDR3 has 15 amino acids. Germline V gene lookup returns CDR1 MRHNA and CDR2 SNTAGT. DNA of the CDR3: TGTGCCACCTCACGGCTAGCGGGGGGGCCTATTGAGCAGTTCTTC. Translation gives CATSRLAGGPIEQFF.

The chain employs TRBV19 and TRBJ2-7, with 9 bases fitting TRBD1. The ends lost 5 bases at V and 6 bases at J; junction bases unmatched: 11. The germline CDR1 and CDR2 sequences are LNHDA and SQIVND (reference sequence). This CDR3 contains 15 residues. DNA for the CDR3: TGTGCCAGTAGTCTCACCGGGACAGGGTCCGCCGAGCAGTACTTC. Translation gives CASSLTGTGSAEQYF.